This T cell receptor (beta chain) comes out of a study of cytomegalovirus exposure and HLA in healthy donors. General study findings and limits: Among TCR beta chains, those listed as cytomegalovirus-associated numbered about 160.

Turning to this clone: The antigen is unknown.

Primers: 60 Vbeta forward and 13 Jbeta reverse. Measured with immunoSEQ multiplex PCR; TCRdb has only the in-frame clones, and not every one. The sample includes over 150,000 clones, roughly four fifths of them seen just once. Per the germline V gene, CDR1 is SGHTA and CDR2 is FQGNSA. V lost 5 bases, J lost 5 bases, and 9 bases stayed unmatched. This CDR3 comprises 15 residues. When sampled, the donors appeared nominally healthy, though they likely had unrecorded immune exposures. The sequenced sample was PBMCs. The sequence was obtained from a woman in her 30s in good health and CMV-seropositive. The V and J genes are TRBV7-2 and TRBJ2-5; 9 positions match TRBD1. The CDR3 DNA sequence: TGTGCCAGCAGCCCCTCGGACAGGGGTTTGGAGACCCAGTACTTC. The encoded protein is CASSPSDRGLETQYF.